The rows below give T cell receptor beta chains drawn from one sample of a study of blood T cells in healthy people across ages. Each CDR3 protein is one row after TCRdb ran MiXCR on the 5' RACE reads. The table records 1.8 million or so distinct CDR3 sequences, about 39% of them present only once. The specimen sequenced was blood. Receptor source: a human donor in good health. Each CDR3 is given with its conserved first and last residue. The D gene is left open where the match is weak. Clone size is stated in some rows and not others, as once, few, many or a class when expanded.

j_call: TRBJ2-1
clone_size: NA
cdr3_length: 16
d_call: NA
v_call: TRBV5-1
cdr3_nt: TGCGCCAGCAGCTCCCGATACCAAACAGGGTACAATGAGCAGTTCTTC
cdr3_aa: CASSSRYQTGYNEQFF

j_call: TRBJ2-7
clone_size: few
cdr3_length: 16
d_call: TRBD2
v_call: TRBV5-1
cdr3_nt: TGCGCCAGCAGCTCCCTGGGACTAGCGGACTCCTACGAGCAGTACTTC
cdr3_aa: CASSSLGLADSYEQYF

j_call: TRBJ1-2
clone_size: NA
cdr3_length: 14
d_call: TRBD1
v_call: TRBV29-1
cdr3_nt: TGCAGCGTTGCAAAAGGACAGGGGGATTATGGCTACACCTTC
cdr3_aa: CSVAKGQGDYGYTF

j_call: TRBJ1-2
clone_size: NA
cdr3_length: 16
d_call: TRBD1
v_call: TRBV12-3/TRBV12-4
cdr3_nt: TGTGCCAGCAGTTTGAGGGGACAGGGGGCGATCTATGGCTACACCTTC
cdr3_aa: CASSLRGQGAIYGYTF

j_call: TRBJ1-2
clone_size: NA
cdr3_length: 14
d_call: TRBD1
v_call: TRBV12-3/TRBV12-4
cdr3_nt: TGTGCCAGCAGTGCCCGGGACAGGGGTGTTAGCTACACCTTC
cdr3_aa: CASSARDRGVSYTF

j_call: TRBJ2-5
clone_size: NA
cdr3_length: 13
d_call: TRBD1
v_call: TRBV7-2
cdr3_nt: TGTGCCAGCAGCTGCAGCAGGGGGGAGACCCAGTACTTC
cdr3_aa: CASSCSRGETQYF

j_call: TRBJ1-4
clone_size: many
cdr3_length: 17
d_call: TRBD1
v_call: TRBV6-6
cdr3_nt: TGTGCCAGCAGTTGGGACAGGGGAGTCACAACTAATGAAAAACTGTTTTTT
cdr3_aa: CASSWDRGVTTNEKLFF

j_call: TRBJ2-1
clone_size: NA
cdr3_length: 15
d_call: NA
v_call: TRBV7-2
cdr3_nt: TGTGCCAGCAGCTTAGAGAGGGGGGCCTTCAATGAGCAGTTCTTC
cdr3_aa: CASSLERGAFNEQFF

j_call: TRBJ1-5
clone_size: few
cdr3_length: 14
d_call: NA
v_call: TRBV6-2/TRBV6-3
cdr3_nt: TGTGCCAGCAGTGGCGGGGAACAGAATCAGCCCCAGCATTTT
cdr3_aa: CASSGGEQNQPQHF

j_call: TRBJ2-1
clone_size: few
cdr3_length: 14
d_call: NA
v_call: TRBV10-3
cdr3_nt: TGTGCCATCGGCGGACGGGCAGCTTACAATGAGCAGTTCTTC
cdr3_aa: CAIGGRAAYNEQFF

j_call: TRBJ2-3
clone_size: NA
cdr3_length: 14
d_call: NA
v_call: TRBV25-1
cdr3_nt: TGTGCCAGCACCTTGGGAAGAAGCACAGATACGCAGTATTTT
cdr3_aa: CASTLGRSTDTQYF

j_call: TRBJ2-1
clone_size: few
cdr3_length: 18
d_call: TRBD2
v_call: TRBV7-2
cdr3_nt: TGTGCCAGCAGCTTCCGACTAGCGGGGGGCCGACTTCGGAATGAGCAGTTCTTC
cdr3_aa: CASSFRLAGGRLRNEQFF

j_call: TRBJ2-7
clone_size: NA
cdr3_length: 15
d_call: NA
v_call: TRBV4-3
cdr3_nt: TGCGCCAGCAGCCAAGTAGGGCAGGGGGGTCGCGAGCAGTACTTC
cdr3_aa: CASSQVGQGGREQYF

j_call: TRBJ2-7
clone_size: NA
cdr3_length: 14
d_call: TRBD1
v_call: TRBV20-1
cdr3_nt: TGCAGTGCTGGAGGCCCCGGGACAGGGGACGAGCAGTACTTC
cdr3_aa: CSAGGPGTGDEQYF

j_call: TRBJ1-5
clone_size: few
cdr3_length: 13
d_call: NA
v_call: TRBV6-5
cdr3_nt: TGTGCCAGCAGTTACATGGGCAATCAGCCCCAGCATTTT
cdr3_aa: CASSYMGNQPQHF

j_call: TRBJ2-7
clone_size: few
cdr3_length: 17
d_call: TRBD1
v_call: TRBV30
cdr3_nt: TGTGCCTGGAGTGGTGACAGGGTTTCAGGTTGGTCCTACGAGCAGTACTTC
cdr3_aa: CAWSGDRVSGWSYEQYF

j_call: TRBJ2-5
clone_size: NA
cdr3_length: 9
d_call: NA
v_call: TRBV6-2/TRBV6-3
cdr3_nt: TGTGCCAAACGGGAGACCCAGTACTTC
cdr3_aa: CAKRETQYF

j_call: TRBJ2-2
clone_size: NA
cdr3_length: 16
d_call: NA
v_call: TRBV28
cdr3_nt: TGTGCCAGCAGTTTAGTCAGGGCGGGCGGTCCCGGGGAGCTGTTTTTT
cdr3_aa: CASSLVRAGGPGELFF

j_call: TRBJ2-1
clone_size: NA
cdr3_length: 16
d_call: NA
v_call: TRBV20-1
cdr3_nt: TGCAGTGCTAGAGGACACGGGGTCGGACCTATGGATGAGCAGTTCTTC
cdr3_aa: CSARGHGVGPMDEQFF